This T cell receptor (beta chain) was captured by sequencing in a study of glioma-infiltrating T cells. Study findings and constraints: Tissue-blood divergence was below expectation in non-neoplastic patients, above in gliomas. CDR3 overlap between tissue and blood was very small.

TCR alpha and beta CDR3 regions were amplified from RNA using iRepertoire nested multiplex PCR. For one-step reverse transcription and amplification, about 85-400 ng of tissue mRNA or PBMC total RNA was used. TCRdb analysed the multiplex PCR reads with MiXCR anew, one entry per CDR3 protein. Here the sample spans about 89,000 distinct CDR3 sequences, under 30% being singletons. CDR3 length equals 14 residues. V was trimmed by 2 bases and J by 5 bases, leaving 10 bases between them. This clonotype came up many times. The target antigen is unknown. The sequenced sample consisted of glioma tissue, nonneoplastic brain tissue, or PBMCs (not recorded which). V is TRBV12-3 or TRBV12-4 and J is TRBJ1-5; no clear D. This TCR derives from a human donor with low-grade glioma or glioblastoma, undergoing nonglioma brain surgery, or in good health (not recorded which). The CDR3 bases are TGTGCCAGCAGTTTAAGCTGGGCCGATCAGCCCCAGCATTTT. Translating gives CASSLSWADQPQHF.